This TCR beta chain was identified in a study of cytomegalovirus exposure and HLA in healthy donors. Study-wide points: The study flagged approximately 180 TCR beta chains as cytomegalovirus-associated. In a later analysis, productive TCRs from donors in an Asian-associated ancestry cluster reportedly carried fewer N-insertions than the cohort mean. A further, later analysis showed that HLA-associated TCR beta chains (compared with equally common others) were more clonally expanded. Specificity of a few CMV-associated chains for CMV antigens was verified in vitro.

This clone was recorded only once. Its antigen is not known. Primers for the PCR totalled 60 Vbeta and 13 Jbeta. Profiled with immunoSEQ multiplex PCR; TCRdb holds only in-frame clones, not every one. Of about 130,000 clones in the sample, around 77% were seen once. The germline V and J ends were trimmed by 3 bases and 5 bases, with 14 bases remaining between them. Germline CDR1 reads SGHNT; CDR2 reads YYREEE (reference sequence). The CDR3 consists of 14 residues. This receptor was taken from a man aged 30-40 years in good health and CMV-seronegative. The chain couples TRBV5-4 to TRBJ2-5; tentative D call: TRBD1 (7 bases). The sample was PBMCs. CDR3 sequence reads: CASSSQGGLETQYF. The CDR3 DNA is TGTGCCAGCAGCTCCCAGGGGGGACTGGAGACCCAGTACTTC.